These 12 T cell receptor beta chains were sequenced from one sample in a study of identical twins. TCRdb re-analysed the 5' RACE reads in MiXCR, keeping a single row per CDR3 protein. Of roughly 750,000 distinct CDR3 sequences in the sample, around 20% are singletons; the top ten hold approximately 4.3%. Another study also made use of these data, one on T cells expressing NK-cell markers.

The sample comprised PBMCs. The receptors derive from a woman under 30 in good health.

The rearrangement joins TRBV15 to TRBJ2-5; D gene uncertain. The CDR3 runs to 14 residues. Germline CDR1 and CDR2: LNHNV and YYDKDF (reference sequence). V was clipped by 0 bases and J by 9 bases, with 14 bases between them. CDR3 in amino acids: CATSRDPHSTAQYF. Here the CDR3 DNA reads TGTGCCACCAGCAGAGATCCACATTCGACGGCCCAGTACTTC.

This chain connects TRBV12-3 or TRBV12-4 to TRBJ2-1; a weak D match, TRBD2 (7 bases). V lost 3 bases and J lost 9, with 12 bases in between. This CDR3 has 13 amino acids. The CDR3 sequence: CASSFGGASEQFF. CDR3 nucleotide sequence: TGTGCCAGCAGTTTTGGGGGGGCTTCTGAGCAGTTCTTC.

This clonotype was seen ten or more times. This sequence joins TRBV10-3 and TRBJ1-1; no reliable D call. Trimming pared 3 bases from V and 4 bases from J, leaving 15 bases between. The length of the CDR3 is 15 residues. Per the germline V gene, CDR1 is ENHRY and CDR2 is SYGVKD. DNA for the CDR3: TGTGCCATCAGTGACTATTTCTTGGGCCGCACTGAAGCTTTCTTT. Amino acids: CAISDYFLGRTEAFF.

The rearrangement joins TRBV27 to TRBJ2-5; possible D gene TRBD2, 6 bases. This CDR3 is built from 16 residues. Deletions cut 1 base from V and 2 bases from J, with 14 bases between. Germline V gene data show CDR1 as MNHEY and CDR2 as SMNVEV (reference sequence). CDR3 amino acids: CASSLFSLAPQETQYF. The CDR3 bases are TGTGCCAGCAGTTTATTTTCGCTAGCGCCGCAAGAGACCCAGTACTTC.

This clonotype was seen a handful of times. The chain couples TRBV6-1 to TRBJ2-7; tentatively, D is TRBD1 or TRBD2 (5 bases each). Germline loops: CDR1 MNHNS, CDR2 SASEGT. V lost 7 bases and J 3 bases, leaving 13 bases between the germline ends. This CDR3 is built from 13 residues. CDR3 protein: CASTQGPYYEQYF. The DNA for the CDR3 is TGTGCCAGCACCCAGGGACCTTACTACGAGCAGTACTTC.

V and J are TRBV10-2 and TRBJ2-7; D call uncertain. V lost 10 bases, J lost 0 bases, and 13 bases lay in between. This CDR3 has 13 amino acids. Germline CDR1 and CDR2: WSHSY and SAAADI. CDR3 sequence reads: CATMVAGSYEQYF. The CDR3 DNA sequence: TGCGCCACCATGGTGGCAGGCTCCTACGAGCAGTACTTC.

V and J are TRBV6-1 and TRBJ2-1; D call uncertain. Trimming pared 2 bases from V and 7 bases from J, leaving 12 bases between. CDR3 length equals 14 residues. Germline values: CDR1 MNHNS, CDR2 SASEGT. CDR3 loop: CASSELVWQNEQFF. The CDR3 DNA reads as TGTGCCAGCAGTGAACTGGTATGGCAGAATGAGCAGTTCTTC.

This clonotype has only a few counts. The rearrangement uses TRBV20-1 and TRBJ2-1; TRBD1 aligns across 8 bases. Per germline, CDR1 DFQATT and CDR2 SNEGSKA (reference sequence). This CDR3 is built from 14 residues. After removal of 5 bases from V and 5 bases from J, the junction contained 8 bases not matched to a gene. CDR3 DNA sequence: TGCAGTGCTCCCCGGACAGGGCGCCACAATGAGCAGTTCTTC. Its translation is CSAPRTGRHNEQFF.

The chain is built from TRBV29-1 and TRBJ2-1; D might be TRBD1 (5 bases). V was shortened by 2 bases and J by 9 bases, with 17 bases between the two germline ends. This CDR3 spans 14 amino acids. Germline V CDR1 and CDR2: SQVTM, ANQGSEA. The DNA of the CDR3 is TGCAGCGTTGAACAGGGTTCTGTAAGAAGTGAGCAGTTCTTC. This encodes CSVEQGSVRSEQFF.

This clonotype was counted ten times or more. The chain uses TRBV6-1 and TRBJ2-1; D could derive from TRBD1 or TRBD2 (5 bases each). V was cut by 8 bases and J by 7 bases, with 12 bases left in between. CDR3 length: 12 residues. Per the germline V gene, CDR1 is MNHNS and CDR2 is SASEGT. CDR3 amino acids: CASRDGWNEQFF. The CDR3 region has the DNA TGTGCCAGCCGGGACGGTTGGAATGAGCAGTTCTTC.

This clonotype was found a few times. The chain carries TRBV4-3 and TRBJ2-3; D unresolved. V gave up 0 bases and J gave up 0 bases, with 10 bases separating them. The CDR3 is made up of 16 amino acids. Germline CDR1 and CDR2: LGHNA and YSLEER. This chain's CDR3 is CASSQESRPSTDTQYF. The CDR3 DNA is TGCGCCAGCAGCCAAGAAAGCAGACCTAGCACAGATACGCAGTATTTT.

J is TRBJ2-4 and V is TRBV7-9; D is uncertain. The CDR3 runs to 14 residues. V lost 5 bases to trimming and J lost 7 bases, with 15 bases between them. Germline CDR1 SEHNR, CDR2 FQNEAQ (reference sequence). CDR3 in amino acids: CASSPPIGRNIQYF. The CDR3 nucleotides are TGTGCCAGCAGCCCGCCCATAGGCAGGAACATTCAGTACTTC.